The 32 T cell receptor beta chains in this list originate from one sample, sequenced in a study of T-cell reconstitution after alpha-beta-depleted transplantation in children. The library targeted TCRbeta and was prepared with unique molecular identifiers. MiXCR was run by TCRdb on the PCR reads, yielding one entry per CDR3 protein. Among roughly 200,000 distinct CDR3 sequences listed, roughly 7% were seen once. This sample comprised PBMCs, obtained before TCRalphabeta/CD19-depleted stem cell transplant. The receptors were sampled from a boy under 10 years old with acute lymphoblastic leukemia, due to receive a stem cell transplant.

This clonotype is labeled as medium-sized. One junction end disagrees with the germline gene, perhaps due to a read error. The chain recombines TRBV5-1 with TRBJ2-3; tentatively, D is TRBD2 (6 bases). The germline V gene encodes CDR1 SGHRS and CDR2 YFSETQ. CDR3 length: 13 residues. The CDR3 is CASSLAGTDTQYF. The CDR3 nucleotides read TGTGCCAGCAGTTTAGCGGGCACAGATACGCAGTATTTT.

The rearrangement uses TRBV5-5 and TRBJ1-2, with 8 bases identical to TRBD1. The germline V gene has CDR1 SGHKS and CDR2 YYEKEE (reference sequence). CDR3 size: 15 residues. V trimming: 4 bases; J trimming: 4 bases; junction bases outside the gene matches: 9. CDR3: CASSVVQGASYGYTF. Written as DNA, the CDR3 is TGTGCCAGCAGCGTAGTCCAGGGGGCAAGCTATGGCTACACCTTC.

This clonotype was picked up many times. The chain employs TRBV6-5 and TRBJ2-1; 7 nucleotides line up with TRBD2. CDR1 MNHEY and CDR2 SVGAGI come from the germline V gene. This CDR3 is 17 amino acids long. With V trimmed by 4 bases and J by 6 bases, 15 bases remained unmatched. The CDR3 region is CASSSPRGSGDINEQFF. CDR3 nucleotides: TGTGCCAGCAGTTCCCCCAGAGGCAGCGGGGATATCAATGAGCAGTTCTTC.

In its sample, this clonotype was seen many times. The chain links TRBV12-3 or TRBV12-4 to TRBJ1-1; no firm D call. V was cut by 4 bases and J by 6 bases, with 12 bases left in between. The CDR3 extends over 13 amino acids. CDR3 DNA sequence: TGTGCCAGCAGTTCCAGTGTTGGGGCTGAAGCTTTCTTT. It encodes CASSSSVGAEAFF.

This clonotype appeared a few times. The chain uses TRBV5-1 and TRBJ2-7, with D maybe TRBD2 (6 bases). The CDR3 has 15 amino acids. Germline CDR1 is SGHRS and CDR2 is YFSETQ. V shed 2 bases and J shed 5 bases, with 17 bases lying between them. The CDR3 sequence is CASSLGGTGGNEQYF. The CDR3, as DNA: TGCGCCAGCAGCTTAGGCGGGACCGGGGGAAACGAGCAGTACTTC.

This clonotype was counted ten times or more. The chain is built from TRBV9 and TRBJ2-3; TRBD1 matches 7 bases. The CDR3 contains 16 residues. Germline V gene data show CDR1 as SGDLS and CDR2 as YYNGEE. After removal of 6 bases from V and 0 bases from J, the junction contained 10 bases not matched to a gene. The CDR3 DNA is TGTGCCAGCACTCTTATCTCAGGGGGTAGCACAGATACGCAGTATTTT. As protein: CASTLISGGSTDTQYF.

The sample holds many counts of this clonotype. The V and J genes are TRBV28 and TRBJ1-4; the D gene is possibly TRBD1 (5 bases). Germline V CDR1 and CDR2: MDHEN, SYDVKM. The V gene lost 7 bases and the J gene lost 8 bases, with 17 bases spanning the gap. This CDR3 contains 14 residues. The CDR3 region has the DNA TGTGCCAGCACCCTCCCGGGGGAGGGAGAAAAACTGTTTTTT. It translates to CASTLPGEGEKLFF.

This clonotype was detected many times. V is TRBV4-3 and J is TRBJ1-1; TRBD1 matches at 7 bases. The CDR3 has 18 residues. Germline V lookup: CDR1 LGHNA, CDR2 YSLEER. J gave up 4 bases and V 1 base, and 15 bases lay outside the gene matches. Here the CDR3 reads CASSQGAGQKFGGTEAFF. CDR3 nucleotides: TGCGCCAGCAGCCAAGGAGCGGGACAGAAGTTTGGAGGCACTGAAGCTTTCTTT.

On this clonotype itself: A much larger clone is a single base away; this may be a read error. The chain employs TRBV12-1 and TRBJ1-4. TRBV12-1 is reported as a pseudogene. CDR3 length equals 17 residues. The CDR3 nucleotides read TGTGCCAGCAGCCCGCGTCAATACACGGCGACTAATGAAAAACTGTTTTTT. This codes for CASSPRQYTATNEKLFF.

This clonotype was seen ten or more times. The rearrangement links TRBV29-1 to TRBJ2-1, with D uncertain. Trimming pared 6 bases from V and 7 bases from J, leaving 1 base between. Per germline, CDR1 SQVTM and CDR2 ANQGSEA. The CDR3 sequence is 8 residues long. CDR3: CSVNEQFF. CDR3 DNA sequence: TGCAGCGTGAATGAGCAGTTCTTC.

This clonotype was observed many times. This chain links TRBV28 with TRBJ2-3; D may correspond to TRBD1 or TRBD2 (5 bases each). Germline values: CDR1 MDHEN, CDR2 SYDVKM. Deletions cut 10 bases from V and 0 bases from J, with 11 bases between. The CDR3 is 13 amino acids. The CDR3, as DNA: TGTGCCACCCATGAGGGGAGCACAGATACGCAGTATTTT. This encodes CATHEGSTDTQYF.

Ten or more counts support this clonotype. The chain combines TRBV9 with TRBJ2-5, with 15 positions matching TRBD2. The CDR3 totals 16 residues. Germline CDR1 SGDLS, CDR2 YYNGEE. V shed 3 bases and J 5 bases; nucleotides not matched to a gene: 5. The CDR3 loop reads CASSGTSGGAGETQYF. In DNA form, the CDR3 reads TGTGCCAGCAGCGGGACTAGCGGGGGGGCCGGGGAGACCCAGTACTTC.

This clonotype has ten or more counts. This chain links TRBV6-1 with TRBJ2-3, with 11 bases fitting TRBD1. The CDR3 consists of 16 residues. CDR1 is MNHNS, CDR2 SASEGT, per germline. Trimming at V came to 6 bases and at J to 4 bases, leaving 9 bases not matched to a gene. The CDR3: CASRTTRTGGADTQYF. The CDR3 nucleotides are TGTGCCAGCAGGACTACTAGGACAGGGGGCGCAGATACGCAGTATTTT.

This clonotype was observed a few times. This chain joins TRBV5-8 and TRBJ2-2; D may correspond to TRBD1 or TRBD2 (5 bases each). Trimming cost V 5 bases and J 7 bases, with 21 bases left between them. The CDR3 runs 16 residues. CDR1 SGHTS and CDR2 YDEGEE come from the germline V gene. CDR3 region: CASRSQWKGSVGELFF. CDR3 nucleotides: TGTGCCAGCAGGTCACAGTGGAAGGGGAGTGTCGGGGAGCTGTTTTTT.

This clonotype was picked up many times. CDR3 amino acids: CSASEWGDTQYF. Written as DNA, the CDR3 is TGCAGTGCTAGTGAGTGGGGAGATACGCAGTATTTT. The chain joins TRBV20-1 to TRBJ2-3; D remains ambiguous. Germline CDR1 reads DFQATT; CDR2 reads SNEGSKA (reference sequence). The CDR3 runs 12 residues. Trimming took off 3 bases at V and 5 bases at J, with 9 bases between the two ends.

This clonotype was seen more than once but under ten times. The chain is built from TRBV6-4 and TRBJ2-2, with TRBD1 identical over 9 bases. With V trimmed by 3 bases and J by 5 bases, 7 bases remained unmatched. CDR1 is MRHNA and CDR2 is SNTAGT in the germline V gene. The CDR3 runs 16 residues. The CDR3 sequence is CASSENRDRVTGELFF. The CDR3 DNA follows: TGTGCCAGCAGTGAGAACCGGGACAGGGTGACCGGGGAGCTGTTTTTT.

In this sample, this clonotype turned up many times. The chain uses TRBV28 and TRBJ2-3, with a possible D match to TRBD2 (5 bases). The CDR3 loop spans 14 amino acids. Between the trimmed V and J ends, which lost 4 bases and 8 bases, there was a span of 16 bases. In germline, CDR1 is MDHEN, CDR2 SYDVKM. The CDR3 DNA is TGTGCCAGCAGTTCATCTATGGACGGGGTTACGCAGTATTTT. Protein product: CASSSSMDGVTQYF.

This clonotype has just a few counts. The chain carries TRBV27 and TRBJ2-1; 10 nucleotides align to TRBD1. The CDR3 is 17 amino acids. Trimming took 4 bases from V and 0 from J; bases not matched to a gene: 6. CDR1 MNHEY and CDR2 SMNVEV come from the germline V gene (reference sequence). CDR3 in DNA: TGTGCCAGCAGTTCCCGACAGGGGGCACTCTCCTACAATGAGCAGTTCTTC. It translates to CASSSRQGALSYNEQFF.

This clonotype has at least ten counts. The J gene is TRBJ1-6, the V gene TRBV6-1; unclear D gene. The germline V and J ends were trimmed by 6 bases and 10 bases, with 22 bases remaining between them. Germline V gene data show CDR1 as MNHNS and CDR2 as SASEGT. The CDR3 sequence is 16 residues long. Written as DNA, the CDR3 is TGTGCCAGCAGCACCCGCGGTCTGGGGATTGTGTCACCCCTCCACTTT. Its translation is CASSTRGLGIVSPLHF.

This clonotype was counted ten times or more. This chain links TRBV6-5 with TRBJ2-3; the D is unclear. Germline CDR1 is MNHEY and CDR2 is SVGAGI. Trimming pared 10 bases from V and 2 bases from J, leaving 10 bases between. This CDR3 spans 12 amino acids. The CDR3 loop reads CATITSTDTQYF. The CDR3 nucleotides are TGTGCCACCATAACCTCCACAGATACGCAGTATTTT.

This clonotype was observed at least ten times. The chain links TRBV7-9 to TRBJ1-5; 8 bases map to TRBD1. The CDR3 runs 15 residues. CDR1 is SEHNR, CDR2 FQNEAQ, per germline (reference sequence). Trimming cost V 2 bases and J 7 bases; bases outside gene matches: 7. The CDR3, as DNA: TGTGCCAGCAGCTTATCAGGACAGGGAGTGCAGCCCCAGCATTTT. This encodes CASSLSGQGVQPQHF.

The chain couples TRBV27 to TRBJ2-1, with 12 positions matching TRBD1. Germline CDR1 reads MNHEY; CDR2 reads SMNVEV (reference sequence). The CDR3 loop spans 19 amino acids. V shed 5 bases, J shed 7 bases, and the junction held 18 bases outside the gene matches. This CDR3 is CASSRSGTGGAFPKNEQFF. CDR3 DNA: TGTGCCAGCAGTCGGTCCGGGACAGGGGGCGCGTTCCCGAAGAATGAGCAGTTCTTC.

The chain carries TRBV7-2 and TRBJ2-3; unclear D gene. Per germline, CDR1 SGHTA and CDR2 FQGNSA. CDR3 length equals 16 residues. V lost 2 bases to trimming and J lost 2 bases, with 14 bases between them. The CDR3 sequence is CASSLRSSGSTDTQYF. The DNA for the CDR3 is TGTGCCAGCAGCTTAAGAAGCTCCGGGTCCACAGATACGCAGTATTTT.

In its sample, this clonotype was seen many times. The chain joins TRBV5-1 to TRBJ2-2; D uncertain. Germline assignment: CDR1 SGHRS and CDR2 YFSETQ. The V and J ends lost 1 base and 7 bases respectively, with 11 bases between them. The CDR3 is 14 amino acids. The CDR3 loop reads CASSLTSVDGELFF. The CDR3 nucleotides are TGCGCCAGCAGCTTGACTTCAGTTGACGGGGAGCTGTTTTTT.

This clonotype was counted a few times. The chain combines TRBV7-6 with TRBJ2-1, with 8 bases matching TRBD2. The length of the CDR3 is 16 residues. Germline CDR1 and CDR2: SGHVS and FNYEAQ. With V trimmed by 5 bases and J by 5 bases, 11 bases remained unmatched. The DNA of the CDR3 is TGTGCCAGCAGCCCCTCCTCGGCGGGGGGTCACAATGAGCAGTTCTTC. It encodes CASSPSSAGGHNEQFF.

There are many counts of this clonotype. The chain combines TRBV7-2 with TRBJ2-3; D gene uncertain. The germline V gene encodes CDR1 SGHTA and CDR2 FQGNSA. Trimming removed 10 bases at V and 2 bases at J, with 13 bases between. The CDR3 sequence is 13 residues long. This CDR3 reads CATANFITDTQYF. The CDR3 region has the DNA TGTGCCACCGCAAATTTCATCACAGATACGCAGTATTTT.

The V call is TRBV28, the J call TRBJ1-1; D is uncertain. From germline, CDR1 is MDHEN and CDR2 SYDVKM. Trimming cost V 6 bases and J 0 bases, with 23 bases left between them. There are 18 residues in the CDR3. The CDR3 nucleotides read TGTGCCAGCAGCAACCCGAGACTGGCCCGGTCAATGAACACTGAAGCTTTCTTT. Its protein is CASSNPRLARSMNTEAFF.

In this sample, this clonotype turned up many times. CDR3 coding DNA: TGTGCCAGCAGTTCTCCGGGACACCCCACCGGGGAGCTGTTTTTT. It is translated as CASSSPGHPTGELFF. The chain combines TRBV12-3 or TRBV12-4 with TRBJ2-2; the D gene is possibly TRBD1 (6 bases). Trimming removed 4 bases at V and 4 bases at J, with 13 bases between. This CDR3 comprises 15 residues.

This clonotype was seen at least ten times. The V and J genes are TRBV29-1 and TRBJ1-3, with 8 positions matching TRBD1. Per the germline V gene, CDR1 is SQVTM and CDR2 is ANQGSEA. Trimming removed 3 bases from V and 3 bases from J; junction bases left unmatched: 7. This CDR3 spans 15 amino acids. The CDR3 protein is CSVEDRDKGGNTIYF. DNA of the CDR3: TGCAGCGTTGAGGACAGGGATAAAGGTGGAAACACCATATATTTT.

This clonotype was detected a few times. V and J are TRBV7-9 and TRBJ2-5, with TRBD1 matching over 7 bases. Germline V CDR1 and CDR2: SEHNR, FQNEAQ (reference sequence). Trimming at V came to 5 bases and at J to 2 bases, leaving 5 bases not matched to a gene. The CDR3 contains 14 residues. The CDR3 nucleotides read TGTGCCAGCAGCCGGACAGGCAATCAAGAGACCCAGTACTTC. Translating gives CASSRTGNQETQYF.

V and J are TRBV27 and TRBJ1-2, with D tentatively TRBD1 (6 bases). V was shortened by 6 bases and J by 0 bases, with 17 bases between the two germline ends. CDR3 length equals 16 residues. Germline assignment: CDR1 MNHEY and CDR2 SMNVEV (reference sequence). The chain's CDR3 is CASRKNREVTNYGYTF. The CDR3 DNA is TGTGCCAGCAGGAAAAACAGGGAAGTGACTAACTATGGCTACACCTTC.

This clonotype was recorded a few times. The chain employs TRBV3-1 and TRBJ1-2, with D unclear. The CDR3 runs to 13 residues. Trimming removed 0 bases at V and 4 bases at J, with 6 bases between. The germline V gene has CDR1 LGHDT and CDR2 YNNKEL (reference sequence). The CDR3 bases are TGTGCCAGCAGCCAAGAAAAGGGCTATGGCTACACCTTC. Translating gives CASSQEKGYGYTF.